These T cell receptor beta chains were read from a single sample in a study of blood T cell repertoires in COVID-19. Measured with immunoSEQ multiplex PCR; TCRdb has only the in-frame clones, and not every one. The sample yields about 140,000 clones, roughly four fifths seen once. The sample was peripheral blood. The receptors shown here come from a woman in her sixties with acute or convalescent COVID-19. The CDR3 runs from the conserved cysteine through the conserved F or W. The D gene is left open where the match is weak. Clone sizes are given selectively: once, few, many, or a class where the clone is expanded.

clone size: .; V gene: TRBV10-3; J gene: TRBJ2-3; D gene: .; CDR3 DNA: TGTGCCATCAGTGAGTTGACTGAGCAGTATTTT; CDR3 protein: CAISELTEQYF
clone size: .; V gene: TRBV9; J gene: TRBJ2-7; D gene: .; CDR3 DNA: TGTGCCAGCAGCGTAGGCCATCTGGGGGGCGAGCAGTACTTC; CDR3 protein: CASSVGHLGGEQYF
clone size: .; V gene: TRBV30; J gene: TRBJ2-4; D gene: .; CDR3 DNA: TGTGCCTGGAAATCCGGGACACGGGTTCATAACATTCAGTACTTC; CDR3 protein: CAWKSGTRVHNIQYF
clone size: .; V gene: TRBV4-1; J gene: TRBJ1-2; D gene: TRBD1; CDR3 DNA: TGCGCCAGCAGCCAAAACCGGGACAGGGCAGGCTACACCTTC; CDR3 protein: CASSQNRDRAGYTF
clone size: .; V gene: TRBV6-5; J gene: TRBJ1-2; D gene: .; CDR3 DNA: TGTGCCAGCAGTTACTCGGCAGGGCAACTTAGCTACACCTTC; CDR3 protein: CASSYSAGQLSYTF
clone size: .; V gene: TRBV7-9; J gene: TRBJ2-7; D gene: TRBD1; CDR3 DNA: TGTGCCAGCAGCTTACCACGGACAGGCGAGAAAGAGCAGTACTTC; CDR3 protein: CASSLPRTGEKEQYF
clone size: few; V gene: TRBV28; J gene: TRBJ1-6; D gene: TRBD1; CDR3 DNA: TGTGCCAGCAGTGCCCGGACAGGGAATTCACCCCTCCACTTT; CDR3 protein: CASSARTGNSPLHF
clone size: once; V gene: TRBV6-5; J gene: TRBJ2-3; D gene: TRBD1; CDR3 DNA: TGTGCCAGCAGGACAGGGGTTAGAGATACGCAGTATTTT; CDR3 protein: CASRTGVRDTQYF
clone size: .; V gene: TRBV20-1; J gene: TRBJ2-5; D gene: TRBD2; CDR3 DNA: TGCAGTGCTAGTCGGGGGGTCCAAGAGACCCAGTACTTC; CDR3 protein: CSASRGVQETQYF
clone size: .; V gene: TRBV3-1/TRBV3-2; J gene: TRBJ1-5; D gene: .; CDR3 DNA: TGTGCCAGCAGCGAGAGCGGAGGGAACAATCAGCCCCAGCATTTT; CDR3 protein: CASSESGGNNQPQHF
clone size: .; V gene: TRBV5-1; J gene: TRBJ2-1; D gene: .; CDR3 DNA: TGCGCCAGCAGCCTGGCTAGCGCCAACAATGAGCAGTTCTTC; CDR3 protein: CASSLASANNEQFF